These T cell receptor beta chains were read from a single sample in a study of yellow fever vaccine responses in identical twins. TCRdb independently ran MiXCR on the RT-PCR reads; one entry per CDR3 protein. The sample includes around 660 distinct CDR3 sequences, 75% to 90% seen only once; the top ten take roughly 18%. This material consisted of T cells from blood (PBMCs), unsorted or a sorted subset (not recorded which), taken before or after yellow fever vaccination (not recorded which). The receptors shown here come from a female donor who received the yellow fever vaccine. Both conserved end residues are part of each CDR3. A D gene is named only where the DNA matches it firmly. Clone sizes are given selectively: once, few, many, or a class where the clone is expanded.

CDR3 protein | CDR3 DNA | J gene | clone size | D gene | V gene
CASTEGPNYGYTF | TGTGCCAGCACCGAGGGGCCTAACTATGGCTACACCTTC | TRBJ1-2 | NA | NA | TRBV4-2
CAWSVIETQYF | TGTGCCTGGAGTGTAATTGAGACCCAGTACTTC | TRBJ2-5 | NA | NA | TRBV30
CASSLRGVEQYF | TGTGCCAGCAGCTTAAGAGGGGTCGAGCAGTACTTC | TRBJ2-7 | NA | NA | TRBV7-3
CASSSTRASGTSYNEQFF | TGTGCCAGCAGCTCAACAAGAGCTAGCGGGACGTCCTACAATGAGCAGTTCTTC | TRBJ2-1 | NA | TRBD2 | TRBV13
CASSQRPDLEQYF | TGCGCCAGCAGCCAAAGACCAGATCTTGAGCAGTACTTC | TRBJ2-7 | NA | NA | TRBV4-1
CASSLGRTGENIQYF | TGTGCCAGCAGCTTAGGAAGGACAGGGGAAAACATTCAGTACTTC | TRBJ2-4 | NA | TRBD1 | TRBV11-2
CASSYGRAGESNQPQHF | TGTGCCAGCAGTTACGGACGGGCGGGAGAGAGCAATCAGCCCCAGCATTTT | TRBJ1-5 | once | NA | TRBV6-5
CASRGRGRGSGTGENTEAFF | TGTGCCAGTAGGGGAAGAGGACGCGGTTCTGGGACAGGTGAGAACACTGAAGCTTTCTTT | TRBJ1-1 | NA | TRBD1 | TRBV12-3/TRBV12-4
CASSLISGGAHEQFF | TGTGCCAGCAGCTTAATTAGCGGGGGGGCGCATGAGCAGTTCTTC | TRBJ2-1 | NA | TRBD2 | TRBV7-3
CAWSGYYGYTF | TGTGCCTGGAGTGGATACTATGGCTACACCTTC | TRBJ1-2 | few | NA | TRBV30
CASSYSLRGSSYNSPLHF | TGTGCCAGCAGTTACTCATTGAGGGGGAGCTCCTATAATTCACCCCTCCACTTT | TRBJ1-6 | NA | NA | TRBV6-5
CASSPRSSGGNEQFF | TGTGCCAGCAGCCCCCGGAGTAGCGGGGGCAATGAGCAGTTCTTC | TRBJ2-1 | NA | TRBD2 | TRBV7-3
CASSLGEGLRHEQFF | TGTGCCAGCAGCTTAGGTGAGGGGCTTCGGCATGAGCAGTTCTTC | TRBJ2-1 | NA | NA | TRBV11-1
CASSGTVYEQYF | TGTGCCAGCAGCGGGACAGTGTACGAGCAGTACTTC | TRBJ2-7 | NA | TRBD1 | TRBV28
CASSLTSGPYNEQFF | TGTGCCAGCAGCTTGACTAGCGGGCCCTACAATGAGCAGTTCTTC | TRBJ2-1 | NA | TRBD2 | TRBV11-2
CASGAGENTEAFF | TGTGCCAGCGGGGCAGGGGAGAACACTGAAGCTTTCTTT | TRBJ1-1 | NA | NA | TRBV6-1
CASSISEGLGKNIQYF | TGTGCCAGTAGTATATCGGAGGGGTTGGGCAAAAACATTCAGTACTTC | TRBJ2-4 | NA | NA | TRBV19
CASSQGGTAFYEQYF | TGCGCCAGCAGCCAAGGCGGAACAGCATTCTACGAGCAGTACTTC | TRBJ2-7 | NA | NA | TRBV4-1
CASTPGVLSTDTQYF | TGTGCCAGCACCCCGGGGGTCCTGAGCACAGATACGCAGTATTTT | TRBJ2-3 | few | NA | TRBV7-9
CSARPSYRENSPLHF | TGCAGTGCTAGGCCTTCTTACAGGGAAAATTCACCCCTCCACTTT | TRBJ1-6 | NA | NA | TRBV20-1
CASSLGSPTEAFF | TGTGCCAGCAGCTTGGGAAGTCCCACTGAAGCTTTCTTT | TRBJ1-1 | NA | NA | TRBV5-5
CASSARTEEKLFF | TGCGCCAGCAGTGCCCGGACAGAGGAAAAACTGTTTTTT | TRBJ1-4 | NA | NA | TRBV10-1
CASSQGDGQTYEQYF | TGCGCCAGCAGCCAAGGAGACGGACAGACCTACGAGCAGTACTTC | TRBJ2-7 | NA | NA | TRBV4-1
CASSYSRWQNTEAFF | TGTGCCAGCAGTTACTCGAGATGGCAGAACACTGAAGCTTTCTTT | TRBJ1-1 | NA | NA | TRBV6-5
CASSEENTEAFF | TGCGCCAGCAGTGAGGAGAACACTGAAGCTTTCTTT | TRBJ1-1 | NA | NA | TRBV10-1
CASRCSGCMPRGNSPLHF | TGCGCCAGCAGGTGCTCAGGGTGTATGCCTCGTGGTAATTCACCCCTCCACTTT | TRBJ1-6 | NA | NA | TRBV10-1
CAIGAGNTEAFF | TGTGCCATCGGAGCCGGGAACACTGAAGCTTTCTTT | TRBJ1-1 | hyperexpanded | NA | TRBV15
CASSESLSGSNNEQFF | TGCGCCAGCAGTGAGTCGCTTAGCGGGAGCAACAATGAGCAGTTCTTC | TRBJ2-1 | NA | TRBD2 | TRBV10-1
CSADRDTEAFF | TGCAGTGCTGACAGGGACACTGAAGCTTTCTTT | TRBJ1-1 | NA | TRBD1 | TRBV20-1
CSVLELNTEAFF | TGCAGCGTTCTCGAGCTGAACACTGAAGCTTTCTTT | TRBJ1-1 | once | NA | TRBV29-1
CASSLGRANSPLHF | TGTGCCAGTAGTCTTGGCAGGGCCAATTCACCCCTCCACTTT | TRBJ1-6 | NA | NA | TRBV19
CASSFVAGTYEQYF | TGTGCCAGCAGCTTCGTGGCAGGGACCTACGAGCAGTACTTC | TRBJ2-7 | few | NA | TRBV11-1
CASSLRGAGEKLFF | TGTGCCAGCAGCTTGAGGGGGGCTGGCGAAAAACTGTTTTTT | TRBJ1-4 | NA | NA | TRBV5-6
CAISESGHPTPGSCFF | NA | TRBJ2-2 | NA | NA | TRBV10-3
CASSPGVRGHYNEQFF | TGTGCCAGCAGTCCAGGGGTCAGGGGACACTACAATGAGCAGTTCTTC | TRBJ2-1 | NA | NA | TRBV12-3/TRBV12-4
CASKFVGRDTEAFF | TGTGCCAGCAAGTTTGTGGGGCGAGACACTGAAGCTTTCTTT | TRBJ1-1 | NA | NA | TRBV6-1
CASTRSNTEAFF | TGTGCCAGCACCCGCAGTAACACTGAAGCTTTCTTT | TRBJ1-1 | NA | NA | TRBV6-1
CASSSAPSSGNTIYF | TGCGCCAGCAGTTCAGCTCCTTCCTCTGGAAACACCATATATTTT | TRBJ1-3 | NA | NA | TRBV23-1
CATRPGSGANVLTF | TGTGCCACCAGGCCAGGCTCTGGGGCCAACGTCCTGACTTTC | TRBJ2-6 | NA | NA | TRBV24-1
CASSYGDTQYF | TGTGCCAGCAGCTATGGGGATACGCAGTATTTT | TRBJ2-3 | once | NA | TRBV7-3
CASTPGGQSQAFF | TGCGCCAGCACGCCAGGGGGACAGTCCCAAGCTTTCTTT | TRBJ1-1 | NA | TRBD1 | TRBV10-1
CASSLAANTEAFF | TGTGCCAGCAGCTTAGCAGCGAACACTGAAGCTTTCTTT | TRBJ1-1 | NA | NA | TRBV7-6
CASGENTEAFF | TGCGCCAGCGGGGAGAACACTGAAGCTTTCTTT | TRBJ1-1 | NA | NA | TRBV10-1
CASSVDGTPGEKLFF | TGTGCCAGCAGCGTAGATGGTACGCCCGGGGAAAAACTGTTTTTT | TRBJ1-4 | NA | NA | TRBV9
CASSPPLEEQFF | TGTGCCAGCAGCCCGCCACTGGAAGAGCAGTTCTTC | TRBJ2-1 | NA | NA | TRBV11-1
CASSMTGAPYGYTF | TGCGCCAGCAGTATGACAGGGGCCCCCTATGGCTACACCTTC | TRBJ1-2 | few | TRBD1 | TRBV10-1
CASSSVTAYNEQFF | TGCGCCAGCAGCTCTGTGACAGCCTACAATGAGCAGTTCTTC | TRBJ2-1 | NA | NA | TRBV4-3
CATLRESGTMNTEAFF | TGTGCCACCTTGCGGGAATCGGGTACCATGAACACTGAAGCTTTCTTT | TRBJ1-1 | few | NA | TRBV10-3
CSAHGTSGTQYF | TGCAGTGCTCACGGGACTAGCGGGACCCAGTACTTC | TRBJ2-5 | NA | TRBD2 | TRBV20-1
CASSPLLAGGHEQYF | TGTGCCAGCTCACCCCTACTAGCGGGAGGACACGAGCAGTACTTC | TRBJ2-7 | NA | TRBD2 | TRBV18
CASVSAGLRYGYTF | TGTGCCAGCGTGAGTGCAGGGCTTCGCTATGGCTACACCTTC | TRBJ1-2 | NA | NA | TRBV6-1
CASSQLAGTNTGELFF | TGTGCCAGCAGCCAACTAGCGGGGACGAACACCGGGGAGCTGTTTTTT | TRBJ2-2 | NA | TRBD2 | TRBV4-2
CASSQDAVSYSPTDTQYF | TGCGCCAGCAGCCAAGATGCGGTTTCGTATAGTCCCACAGATACGCAGTATTTT | TRBJ2-3 | few | NA | TRBV4-3
CASSLGTASTEAFF | TGCGCCAGCAGCTTGGGGACAGCCTCCACTGAAGCTTTCTTT | TRBJ1-1 | NA | NA | TRBV5-1
CATTEDSHNQPQHF | TGTGCCACCACAGAGGACAGCCACAATCAGCCCCAGCATTTT | TRBJ1-5 | NA | NA | TRBV15